This T cell receptor beta chain was recorded in a study of T-cell reconstitution after alpha-beta-depleted transplantation in children. Study-wide results and limits: T-cell counts and diversity were attributed mostly to newly produced T cells one year after transplant. Several hundred rapidly expanded clones from non-depleted graft cells reportedly supplied alpha-beta T cells about two months post-transplant. There were some patients whose high TCRbeta diversity at day 60 came from surviving recipient T cells and thymic progenitors.

About this clonotype itself: Antigen: not known.

CDR1 and CDR2 from the germline V gene are MNHEY and SVGEGT. After removal of 2 bases from V and 5 bases from J, the junction contained 12 bases not matched to a gene. The length of the CDR3 is 17 residues. Library preparation (for TCRbeta) was performed with unique molecular identifiers. MiXCR was run by TCRdb on the PCR reads, yielding one entry per CDR3 protein. The table has approximately 1,000,000 distinct CDR3 sequences, about 30% seen once. The receptor's source is a boy less than two years old who had a stem cell transplant for SCID, so the T cells may come from the graft donor. The sample consisted of PBMCs, mostly from graft donor cells, taken 360 days after TCRalphabeta/CD19-depleted stem cell transplant. V gene TRBV6-2 or TRBV6-3 combines with J gene TRBJ2-7; 10 nucleotides line up with TRBD1. As DNA, the CDR3 is TGTGCCAGCAGTTACCCTCCCCCGGGACAGGGGATCCACGAGCAGTACTTC. It specifies CASSYPPPGQGIHEQYF.